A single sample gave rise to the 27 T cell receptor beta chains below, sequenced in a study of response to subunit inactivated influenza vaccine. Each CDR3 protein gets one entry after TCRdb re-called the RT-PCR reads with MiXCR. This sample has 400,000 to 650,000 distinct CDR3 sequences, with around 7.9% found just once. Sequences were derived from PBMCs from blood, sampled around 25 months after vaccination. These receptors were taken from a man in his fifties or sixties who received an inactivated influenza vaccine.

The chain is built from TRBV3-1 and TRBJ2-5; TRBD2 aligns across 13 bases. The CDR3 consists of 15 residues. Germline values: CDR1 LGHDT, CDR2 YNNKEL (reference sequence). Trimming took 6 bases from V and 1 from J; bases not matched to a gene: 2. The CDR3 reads CASRLAGGGQETQYF. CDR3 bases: TGTGCCAGCAGACTAGCGGGAGGGGGCCAAGAGACCCAGTACTTC.

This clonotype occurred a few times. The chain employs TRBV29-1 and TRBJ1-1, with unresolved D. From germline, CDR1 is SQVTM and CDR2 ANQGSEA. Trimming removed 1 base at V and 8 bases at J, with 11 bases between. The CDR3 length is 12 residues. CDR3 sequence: CSVEAVSWEAFF. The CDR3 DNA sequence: TGCAGCGTTGAAGCGGTTAGTTGGGAAGCTTTCTTT.

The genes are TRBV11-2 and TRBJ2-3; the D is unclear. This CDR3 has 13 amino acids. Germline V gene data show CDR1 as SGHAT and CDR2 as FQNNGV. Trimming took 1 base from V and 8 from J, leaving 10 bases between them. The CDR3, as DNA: TGTGCCAGCAGCTTAGTGGTGCCTGGTACGCAGTATTTT. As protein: CASSLVVPGTQYF.

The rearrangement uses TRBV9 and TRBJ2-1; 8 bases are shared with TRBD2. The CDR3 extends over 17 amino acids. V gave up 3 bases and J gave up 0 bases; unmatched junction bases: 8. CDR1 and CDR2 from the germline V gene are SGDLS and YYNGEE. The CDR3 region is CASSAGGDFSSYNEQFF. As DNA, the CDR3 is TGTGCCAGCAGCGCGGGAGGGGATTTTAGCTCCTACAATGAGCAGTTCTTC.

The CDR3 is CASSQRGGAGHEQYF. CDR3 nucleotide sequence: TGCGCCAGCAGCCAGCGTGGCGGAGCCGGCCACGAGCAGTACTTC. V and J are TRBV4-3 and TRBJ2-7; no clear D gene. Germline V gene sequence: CDR1 LGHNA, CDR2 YSLEER. V was pared by 3 bases and J by 5 bases, with 17 bases between. CDR3 length equals 15 residues.

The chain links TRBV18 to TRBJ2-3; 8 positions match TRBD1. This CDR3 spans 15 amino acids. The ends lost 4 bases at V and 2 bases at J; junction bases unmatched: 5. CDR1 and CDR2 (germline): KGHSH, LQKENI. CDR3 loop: CASSQGQGYTDTQYF. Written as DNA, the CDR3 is TGTGCCAGCTCACAAGGACAGGGTTACACAGATACGCAGTATTTT.

The CDR3 loop is CASSKDPLGNIQYF. DNA of the CDR3: TGTGCCAGCAGTAAAGACCCGCTGGGGAACATTCAGTACTTC. The V gene is TRBV25-1, the J gene TRBJ2-4; D remains ambiguous. The V end was cut by 5 bases, the J end by 7 bases, with 15 bases between. The CDR3 covers 14 residues. Germline V lookup: CDR1 MGHDK, CDR2 SYGVNS.

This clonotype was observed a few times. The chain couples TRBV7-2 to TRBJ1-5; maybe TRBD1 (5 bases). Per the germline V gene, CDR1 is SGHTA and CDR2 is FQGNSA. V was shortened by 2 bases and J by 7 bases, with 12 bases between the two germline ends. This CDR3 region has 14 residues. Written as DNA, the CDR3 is TGTGCCAGCAGCTTATATTCAGGGTTCCAGCCCCAGCATTTT. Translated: CASSLYSGFQPQHF.

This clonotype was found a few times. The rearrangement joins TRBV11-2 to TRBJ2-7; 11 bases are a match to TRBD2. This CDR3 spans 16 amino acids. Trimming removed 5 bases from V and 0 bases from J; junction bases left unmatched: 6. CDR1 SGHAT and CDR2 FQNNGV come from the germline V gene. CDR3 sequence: CASSKAGTSGSYEQYF. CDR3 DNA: TGTGCCAGCAGCAAGGCCGGGACTAGCGGCTCCTACGAGCAGTACTTC.

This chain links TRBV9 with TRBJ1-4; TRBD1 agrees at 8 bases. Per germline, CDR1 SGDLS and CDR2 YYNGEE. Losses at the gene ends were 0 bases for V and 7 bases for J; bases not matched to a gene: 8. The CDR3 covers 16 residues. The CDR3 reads CASSVGQGQGIEKLFF. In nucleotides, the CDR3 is TGTGCCAGCAGCGTAGGACAAGGACAGGGAATTGAAAAACTGTTTTTT.

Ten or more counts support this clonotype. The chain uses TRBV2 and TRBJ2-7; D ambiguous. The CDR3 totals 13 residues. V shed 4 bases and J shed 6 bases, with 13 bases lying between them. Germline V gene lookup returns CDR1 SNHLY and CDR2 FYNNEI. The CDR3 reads CASSAGFQTEQYF. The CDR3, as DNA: TGTGCCAGCAGTGCGGGCTTCCAGACCGAGCAGTACTTC.

The CDR3 DNA sequence: TGCGCCAGCAGCTCCGGGACTCAACAAGGCGGCACCTTC. Encoded protein: CASSSGTQQGGTF. The chain employs TRBV5-1 and TRBJ1-2; D possibly corresponds to TRBD1 (5 bases). V lost 3 bases and J 13 bases, leaving 19 bases between the germline ends. CDR3 size: 13 residues. Germline V CDR1 and CDR2: SGHRS, YFSETQ. The variable domain in full, completed from reference TRBV5-1 and TRBJ1-2, reads KAGVTQTPRYLIKTRGQQVTLSCSPISGHRSVSWYQQTPGQGLQFLFEYFSETQRNKGNFPGRFSGRQFSNSRSEMNVSTLELGDSALYLCASSSGTQQGGTFGSGTRLTVV.

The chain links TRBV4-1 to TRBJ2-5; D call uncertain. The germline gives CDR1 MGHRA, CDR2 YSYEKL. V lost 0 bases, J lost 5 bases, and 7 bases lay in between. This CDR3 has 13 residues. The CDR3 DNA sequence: TGCGCCAGCAGCCAAGATAGGATTGAGACCCAGTACTTC. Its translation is CASSQDRIETQYF.

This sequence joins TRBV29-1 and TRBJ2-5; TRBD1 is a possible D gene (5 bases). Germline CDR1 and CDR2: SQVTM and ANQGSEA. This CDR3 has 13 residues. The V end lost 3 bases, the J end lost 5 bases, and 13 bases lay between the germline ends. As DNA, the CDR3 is TGCAGCGTTGATTCAGGGCGGTCGGAGACCCAGTACTTC. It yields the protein CSVDSGRSETQYF.

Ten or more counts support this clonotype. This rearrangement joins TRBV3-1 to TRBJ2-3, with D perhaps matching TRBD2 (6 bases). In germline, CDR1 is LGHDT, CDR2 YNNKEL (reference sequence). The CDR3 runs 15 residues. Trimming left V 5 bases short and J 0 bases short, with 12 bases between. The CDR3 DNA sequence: TGTGCCAGCAGCTCGCCGGGACTGAGCACAGATACGCAGTATTTT. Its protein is CASSSPGLSTDTQYF.

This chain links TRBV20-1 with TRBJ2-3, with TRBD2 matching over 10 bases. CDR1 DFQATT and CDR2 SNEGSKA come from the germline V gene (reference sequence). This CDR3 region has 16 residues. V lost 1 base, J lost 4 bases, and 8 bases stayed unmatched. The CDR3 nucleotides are TGCAGTGCTAGAGTCACAGCGGGGGGGCATTCAGATACGCAGTATTTT. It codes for CSARVTAGGHSDTQYF.

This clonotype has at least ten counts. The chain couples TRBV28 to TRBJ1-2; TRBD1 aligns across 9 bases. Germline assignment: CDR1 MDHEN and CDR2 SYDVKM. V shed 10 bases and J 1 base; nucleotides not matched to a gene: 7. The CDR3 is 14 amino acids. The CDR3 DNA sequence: TGTGCCACGGGACAGGGATATAATAACTATGGCTACACCTTC. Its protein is CATGQGYNNYGYTF.

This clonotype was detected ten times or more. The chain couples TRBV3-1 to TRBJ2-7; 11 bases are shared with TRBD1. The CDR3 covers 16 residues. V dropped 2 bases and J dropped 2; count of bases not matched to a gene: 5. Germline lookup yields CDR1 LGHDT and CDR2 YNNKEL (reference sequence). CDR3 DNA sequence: TGTGCCAGCAGCCAAAAGAGGGGACAGGGGGCCTACGAGCAGTACTTC. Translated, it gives CASSQKRGQGAYEQYF.

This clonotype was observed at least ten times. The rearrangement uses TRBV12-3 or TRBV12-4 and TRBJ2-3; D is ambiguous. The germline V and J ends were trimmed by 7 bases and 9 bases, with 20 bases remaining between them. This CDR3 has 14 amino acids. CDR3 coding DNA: TGTGCCAGCATTTCATCAATCCGCGCGAGCACGCAGTATTTT. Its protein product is CASISSIRASTQYF.

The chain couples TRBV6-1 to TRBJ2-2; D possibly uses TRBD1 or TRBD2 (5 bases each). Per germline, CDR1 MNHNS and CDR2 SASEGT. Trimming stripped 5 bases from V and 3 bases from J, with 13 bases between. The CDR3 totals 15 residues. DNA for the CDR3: TGTGCCAGCAGTCAAATGGGGGTGCACACCGGGGAGCTGTTTTTT. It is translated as CASSQMGVHTGELFF.

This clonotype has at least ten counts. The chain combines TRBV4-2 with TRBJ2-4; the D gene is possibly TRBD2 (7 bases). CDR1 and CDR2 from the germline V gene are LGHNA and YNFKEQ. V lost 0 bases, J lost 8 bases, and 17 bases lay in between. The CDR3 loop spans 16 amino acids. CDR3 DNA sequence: TGTGCCAGCAGCCAAGAATGGAACAGGGCGGGAGACATTCAGTACTTC. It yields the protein CASSQEWNRAGDIQYF.

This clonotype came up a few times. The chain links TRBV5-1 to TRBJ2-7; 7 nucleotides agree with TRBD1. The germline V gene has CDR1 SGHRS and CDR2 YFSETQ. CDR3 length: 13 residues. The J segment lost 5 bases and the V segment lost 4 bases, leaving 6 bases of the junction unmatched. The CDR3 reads CASSGIQGNEQYF. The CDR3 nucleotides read TGCGCCAGCAGCGGAATACAGGGGAACGAGCAGTACTTC.

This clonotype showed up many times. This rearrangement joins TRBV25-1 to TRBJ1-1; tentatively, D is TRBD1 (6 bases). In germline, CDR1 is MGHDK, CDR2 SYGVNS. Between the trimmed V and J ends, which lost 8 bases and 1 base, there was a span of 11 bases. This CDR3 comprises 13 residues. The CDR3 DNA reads TGTGCCAGCGCAGGGGACACGAACACTGAAGCTTTCTTT. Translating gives CASAGDTNTEAFF.

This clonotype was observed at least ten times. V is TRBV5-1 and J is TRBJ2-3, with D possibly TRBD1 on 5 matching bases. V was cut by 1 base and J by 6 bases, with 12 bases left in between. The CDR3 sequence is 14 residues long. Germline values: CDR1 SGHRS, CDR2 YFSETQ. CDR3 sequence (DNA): TGCGCCAGCAGCTTGCAGGGATCACATGATACGCAGTATTTT. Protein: CASSLQGSHDTQYF.

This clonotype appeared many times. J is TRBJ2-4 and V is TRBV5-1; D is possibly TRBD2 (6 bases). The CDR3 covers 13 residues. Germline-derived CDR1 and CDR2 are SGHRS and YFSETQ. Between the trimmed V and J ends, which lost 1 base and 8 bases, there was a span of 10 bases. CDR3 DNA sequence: TGCGCCAGCAGCTTGAACCGGAGGGACATTCAGTACTTC. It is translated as CASSLNRRDIQYF.

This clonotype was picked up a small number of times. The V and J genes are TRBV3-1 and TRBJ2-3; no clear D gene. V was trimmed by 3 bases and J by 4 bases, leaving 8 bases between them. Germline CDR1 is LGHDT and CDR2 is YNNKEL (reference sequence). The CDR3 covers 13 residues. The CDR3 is CASSHADPDTQYF. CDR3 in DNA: TGTGCCAGCAGCCATGCAGATCCAGATACGCAGTATTTT.

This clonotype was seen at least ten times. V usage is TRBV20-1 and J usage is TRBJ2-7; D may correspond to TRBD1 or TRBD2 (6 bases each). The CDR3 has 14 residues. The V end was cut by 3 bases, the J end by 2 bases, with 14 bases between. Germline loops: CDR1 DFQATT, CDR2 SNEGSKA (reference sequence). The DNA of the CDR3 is TGCAGTGCTAGCGGGGGCTTACTAACCTACGAGCAGTACTTC. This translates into CSASGGLLTYEQYF.